One and the same sample provided the 3 T cell receptor beta chains below, sequenced in a study of cytomegalovirus exposure and HLA in healthy donors. The PCR was carried out with 60 Vbeta primers and 13 Jbeta primers. Sequencing was performed with immunoSEQ multiplex PCR; in TCRdb, only in-frame clones are kept and a portion is missing. The data hold about 140,000 clones, with around three quarters observed a single time. The specimen sequenced was PBMCs. These receptors were taken from a man aged 35-49 years in good health and CMV-seropositive.

The CDR3 DNA is TGCAGCGTGCAGGTGAGCTCCTACAATGAGCAGTTCTTC. Its translation: CSVQVSSYNEQFF. The genes are TRBV29-1 and TRBJ2-1; D remains ambiguous. The germline CDR1 and CDR2 sequences are SQVTM and ANQGSEA. CDR3 size: 13 residues. V was trimmed by 6 bases and J by 0 bases, leaving 9 bases between them.

The gene calls are TRBV7-8 and TRBJ1-6, with a weak D call TRBD1 (6 bases). CDR1 SGHVS and CDR2 FQNEAQ come from the germline V gene. Trimming pared 4 bases from V and 0 bases from J, leaving 16 bases between. The CDR3 loop spans 18 amino acids. This CDR3 reads CASSSRGQTSSYNSPLHF. The CDR3 DNA follows: TGTGCCAGCAGCTCCCGTGGACAGACGAGCTCCTATAATTCACCCCTCCACTTT. Looking up the rest from reference TRBV7-8 and TRBJ1-6 gives the full variable domain: GAGVSQSPRYKVAKRGQDVALRCDPISGHVSLFWYQQALGQGPEFLTYFQNEAQLDKSGLPSDRFFAERPEGSVSTLKIQRTQQEDSAVYLCASSSRGQTSSYNSPLHFGNGTRLTVT.

The V gene is TRBV11-3, the J gene TRBJ2-1; D is ambiguous. Per the germline V gene, CDR1 is SGHNT and CDR2 is YENEEA. The CDR3 is made up of 11 amino acids. Trimming left V 8 bases short and J 5 bases short, with 7 bases between. CDR3 DNA: TGTGCCAGCGCGCTGGACAATGAGCAGTTCTTC. Encoded protein: CASALDNEQFF.